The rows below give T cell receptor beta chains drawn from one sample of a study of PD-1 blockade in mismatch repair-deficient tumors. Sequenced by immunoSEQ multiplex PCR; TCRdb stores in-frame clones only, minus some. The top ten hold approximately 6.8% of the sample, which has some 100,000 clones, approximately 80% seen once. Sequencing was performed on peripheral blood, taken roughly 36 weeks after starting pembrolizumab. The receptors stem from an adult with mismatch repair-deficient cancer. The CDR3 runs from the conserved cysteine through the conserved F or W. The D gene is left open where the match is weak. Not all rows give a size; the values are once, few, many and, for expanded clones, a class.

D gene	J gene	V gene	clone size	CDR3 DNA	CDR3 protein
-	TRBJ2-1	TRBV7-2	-	TGTGCCAGCAAGGGGACGGGACGCTCCTACAATGAGCAGTTCTTC	CASKGTGRSYNEQFF
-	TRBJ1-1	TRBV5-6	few	TGTGCCAGCAGCTTGGGAGGAGGCACTGAAGCTTTCTTT	CASSLGGGTEAFF
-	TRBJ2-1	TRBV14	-	TGTGCCAGCAGCCAAGATAAAGGACCCCTGGAGCAGTTCTTC	CASSQDKGPLEQFF
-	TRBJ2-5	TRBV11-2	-	TGTGCCAGCAGCTTACGATTACCTACCCCGGGAGAGACCCAGTACTTC	CASSLRLPTPGETQYF
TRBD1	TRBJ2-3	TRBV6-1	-	TGTGCCAGCAGTCGGGACAGGGGGGACACAGATACGCAGTATTTT	CASSRDRGDTDTQYF
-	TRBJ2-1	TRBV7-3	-	TGTGCCAGCAGCCAATCTAGCGAGCAGTTCTTC	CASSQSSEQFF
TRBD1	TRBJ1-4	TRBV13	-	TGTGCCAGCAGCATCAGGACAGGGACTGGTGAAAAACTGTTTTTT	CASSIRTGTGEKLFF
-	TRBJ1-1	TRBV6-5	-	TGTGCCAGCAGCCAAGGCACTGAAGCTTTCTTT	CASSQGTEAFF
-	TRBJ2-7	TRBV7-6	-	TGTGCCAGCAGCAGGACAGACTCCTACGAGCAGTACTTC	CASSRTDSYEQYF
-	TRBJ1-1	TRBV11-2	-	TGTGCCAGCAGCTTAGTAGGACCGGCTGGTGAAGCTTTCTTT	CASSLVGPAGEAFF
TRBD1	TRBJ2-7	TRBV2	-	TGTGCCAGCAGCGGGACAGGCGCCTACGAGCAGTACTTC	CASSGTGAYEQYF
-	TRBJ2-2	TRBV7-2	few	TGTGCCAGCAGCCTTGGACTGTCTAAGAGTACCGGGGAGCTGTTTTTT	CASSLGLSKSTGELFF
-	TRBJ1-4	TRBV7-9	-	TGTGCCAGCAGCCAAATTCTCCAGGGCGCTAATGAAAAACTGTTTTTT	CASSQILQGANEKLFF
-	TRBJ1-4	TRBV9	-	TGTGCCAGCAGCGTAGGGGGGCGAACAACTAATGAAAAACTGTTTTTT	CASSVGGRTTNEKLFF
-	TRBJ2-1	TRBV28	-	TGTGCCAGCAGGTACATACATGAGCAGTTCTTC	CASRYIHEQFF
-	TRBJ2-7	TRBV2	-	TGTGCCAGCAGTGAACAACTAGCCCATGGCGGCGAGCAGTACTTC	CASSEQLAHGGEQYF
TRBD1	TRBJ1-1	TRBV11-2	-	TGTGCCAGCAGTCCGGGCCTCAGGGGGATGAACACTGAAGCTTTCTTT	CASSPGLRGMNTEAFF
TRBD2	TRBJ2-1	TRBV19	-	TGTGCCAGTCGATTACTAGCGATAGACAATGAGCAGTTCTTC	CASRLLAIDNEQFF
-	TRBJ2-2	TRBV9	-	TGTGCCAGCAGCCCCCCGGAGGGGTTTTCCGGGGAGCTGTTTTTT	CASSPPEGFSGELFF
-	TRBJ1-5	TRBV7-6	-	TGTGCCAGCAGCTCCATGGGGGGCGGGCAGCCCCAGCATTTT	CASSSMGGGQPQHF
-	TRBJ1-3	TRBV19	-	TGTGCCAGTAGCCTCCAGGTGGAGAGTAGTGGAAACACCATATATTTT	CASSLQVESSGNTIYF
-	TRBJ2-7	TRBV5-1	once	TGCGCCAGCAGCCCGATCGGGGACAAAATCTCCGGCGAGCAGTACTTC	CASSPIGDKISGEQYF
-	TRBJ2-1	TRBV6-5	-	TGTGCCAGCAGCGTCTTTGGTTCGGGGAATGAGCAGTTCTTC	CASSVFGSGNEQFF
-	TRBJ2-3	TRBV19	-	TGTGCCAGTAGTATATTCTTCAGCGAGACAACAGATACGCAGTATTTT	CASSIFFSETTDTQYF
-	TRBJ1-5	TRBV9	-	TGTGCCAGCAGCGTAGGGGAAGGTGGAGGGAATCAGCCCCAGCATTTT	CASSVGEGGGNQPQHF
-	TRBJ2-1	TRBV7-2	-	TGTGCCAGCAGCTTAGTTTATGGGGAGCAGTTCTTC	CASSLVYGEQFF
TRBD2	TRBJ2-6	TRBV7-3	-	TGTGCCAGCAGCTTAGGACTAGCGGGAAGCTCTGGGGCCAACGTCCTGACTTTC	CASSLGLAGSSGANVLTF
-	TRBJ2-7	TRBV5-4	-	TGTGCCAGCAGCTTGGGGTCGTCGTACGAGCAGTACTTC	CASSLGSSYEQYF
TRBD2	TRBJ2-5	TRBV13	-	TGTGCCAGCAGCTTAGGCCGCGGGAGGGAAGAGACCCAGTACTTC	CASSLGRGREETQYF
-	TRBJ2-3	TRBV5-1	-	TGCGCCAGCAGCTTGCAAGGAGGGCCGGGAGATACGCAGTATTTT	CASSLQGGPGDTQYF
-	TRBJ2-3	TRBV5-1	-	TGCGCCACCATGCGGGATTCTCGCGGGTCCACAGATACGCAGTATTTT	CATMRDSRGSTDTQYF
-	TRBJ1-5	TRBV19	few	TGTGCCAGTAGGGGGTCGTCGGGGAGCAATCAGCCCCAGCATTTT	CASRGSSGSNQPQHF
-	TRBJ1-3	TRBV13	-	TGTGCCAGCAGCTTAGGCCCCGCGGGGACCGGAAACACCATATATTTT	CASSLGPAGTGNTIYF
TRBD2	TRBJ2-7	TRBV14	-	TGTGCCAGCAGCCAAGGGGTAGCGGGGACCTACGAGCAGTACTTC	CASSQGVAGTYEQYF
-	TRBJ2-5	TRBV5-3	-	TGTGCCAGAAGCTTGGGTGGCTGGCTGCAGGGCCAAGAGACCCAGTACTTC	CARSLGGWLQGQETQYF
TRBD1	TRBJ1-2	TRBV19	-	TGTGCCAGTAGTCCGGGACAGGGGACCTATGGCTACACCTTC	CASSPGQGTYGYTF
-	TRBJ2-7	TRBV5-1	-	TGCGCCAGCAGCTTCCGGGGGATAAAGAACGAGCAGTACTTC	CASSFRGIKNEQYF
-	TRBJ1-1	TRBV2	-	TGTGCCAGCAGGCGGCCGGGACAGAACACTGAAGCTTTCTTT	CASRRPGQNTEAFF
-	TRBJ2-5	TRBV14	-	TGTGCCAGCAGCCTACCGGAGCATCCGAGGGAGACCCAGTACTTC	CASSLPEHPRETQYF
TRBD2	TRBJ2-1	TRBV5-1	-	TGCGCCAGCAGCCCTGGGGTGCTAGCGGGAGGGGGTGAGCAGTTCTTC	CASSPGVLAGGGEQFF
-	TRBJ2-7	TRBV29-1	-	TGCAGCGCACAAAGGGAGTACGAGCAGTACTTC	CSAQREYEQYF
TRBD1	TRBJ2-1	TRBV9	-	TGTGCCAGCAGCCTAGGACAGGGAGGTGAGCAGTTCTTC	CASSLGQGGEQFF
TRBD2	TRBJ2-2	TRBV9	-	TGTGCCAGCAGCGTAGTGCTAGCGGGAGGAACGAACACCGGGGAGCTGTTTTTT	CASSVVLAGGTNTGELFF
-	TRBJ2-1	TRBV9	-	TGTGCCAGCAGCGATCAGGTGGAGCAGTTCTTC	CASSDQVEQFF
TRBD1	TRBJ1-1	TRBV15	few	TGTGCCACCAGCAGAGTACTGACAGGGTCGAATGCTGAAGCTTTCTTT	CATSRVLTGSNAEAFF
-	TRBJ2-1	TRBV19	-	TGTGCCAGTAGTGCCTTATCGGAGGTTAACAATGAGCAGTTCTTC	CASSALSEVNNEQFF
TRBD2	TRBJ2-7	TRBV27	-	TGTGCCAGCAGTTTATCGGCTAGCGGAAGCTCCTACGAGCAGTACTTC	CASSLSASGSSYEQYF
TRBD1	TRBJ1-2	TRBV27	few	TGTGCCAGCAGTTTATCGGGGGGACAGGGGGTCGGCTACACCTTC	CASSLSGGQGVGYTF
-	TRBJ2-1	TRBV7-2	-	TGTGCCAGCAGCTTATTTACAGGGACGTACAATGAGCAGTTCTTC	CASSLFTGTYNEQFF
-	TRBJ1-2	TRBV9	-	TGTGCCAGCAGCGTAGATTCAGGGATACATGGCTACACCTTC	CASSVDSGIHGYTF
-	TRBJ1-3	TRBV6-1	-	TGTGCCAGCAGTGAAACCCGGAACACCATATATTTT	CASSETRNTIYF
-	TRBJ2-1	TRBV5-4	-	TGTGCCAGCAGCCTGGGGACTTTTTCCTACAATGAGCAGTTCTTC	CASSLGTFSYNEQFF
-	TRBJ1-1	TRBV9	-	TGTGCCAGCAGCGTAGTACTGAACACTGAAGCTTTCTTT	CASSVVLNTEAFF
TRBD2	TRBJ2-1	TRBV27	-	TGTGCCTGTAAGACTAGCGGGAATTGGGCCTACAATGAGCAGTTCTTC	CACKTSGNWAYNEQFF